This is a list of T cell receptor beta chains from one sample in a study of T cells in Graves' hyperthyroidism and ophthalmopathy. TCRdb processed the multiplex PCR reads anew with MiXCR; each CDR3 protein has one entry. The table shows about 770,000 distinct CDR3 sequences, with over 15% occurring only once. The source material was blood. These receptors all stem from a woman aged 45-60 years with Graves' hyperthyroidism that later progressed to Graves' ophthalmopathy. Each CDR3 is given with its conserved first and last residue. Fields, in order: V gene, J gene, CDR3 protein.

v_call: TRBV5-6; j_call: TRBJ2-2; cdr3_aa: CASSPARAGELFF
v_call: TRBV7-3; j_call: TRBJ1-1; cdr3_aa: CASSISGENTEAFF
v_call: TRBV29-1; j_call: TRBJ2-1; cdr3_aa: CSVERFGGGASYNEQFF
v_call: TRBV12-5; j_call: TRBJ1-3; cdr3_aa: CASGFLLQETSGNTIYF
v_call: TRBV12-3/TRBV12-4; j_call: TRBJ1-6; cdr3_aa: CASSLEGKYSPLHF
v_call: TRBV12-5; j_call: TRBJ2-2; cdr3_aa: CASGLFPGELFF
v_call: TRBV19; j_call: TRBJ1-3; cdr3_aa: CATATGSGNTIYF
v_call: TRBV15; j_call: TRBJ2-1; cdr3_aa: CATSRELQGPNEQFF
v_call: TRBV24-1; j_call: TRBJ1-4; cdr3_aa: CATGTGDGNEKLFF
v_call: TRBV12-3/TRBV12-4; j_call: TRBJ1-1; cdr3_aa: CASSRTGGSLTEAFF
v_call: TRBV6-1; j_call: TRBJ2-3; cdr3_aa: CASSPKSPLASTSTDTQYF
v_call: TRBV5-1; j_call: TRBJ1-1; cdr3_aa: CASSLQKNTEAFF
v_call: TRBV3-1; j_call: TRBJ2-7; cdr3_aa: CASSQVTSSYEQYF
v_call: TRBV29-1; j_call: TRBJ2-5; cdr3_aa: CSVRDRVKETQYF
v_call: TRBV5-1; j_call: TRBJ1-3; cdr3_aa: CASSLEAVRSGNTIYF
v_call: TRBV7-2; j_call: TRBJ2-5; cdr3_aa: CASSAQILGETQYF